The rows below give T cell receptor beta chains drawn from one sample of a study of PD-1 blockade in mismatch repair-deficient tumors. TCRdb's table, derived via immunoSEQ multiplex PCR, lists solely in-frame clones and lacks some. In the table there are approximately 100,000 clones, roughly four fifths of which are singletons. The specimen comprised peripheral blood, sampled roughly 35 weeks after starting pembrolizumab. These receptors originate from an adult with mismatch repair-deficient cancer. CDR3s include the opening cysteine and the closing phenylalanine or tryptophan. Fields, in order: clone size, V gene, CDR3 protein. Part of the rows lack a size; the others show once, few, many or a class for expanded clones.

clone_size: .
v_call: TRBV4-1
cdr3_aa: CASSQDPVGSYEQYF

clone_size: .
v_call: TRBV5-1
cdr3_aa: CASSFVAGGPGGTDTQYF

clone_size: .
v_call: TRBV5-1
cdr3_aa: CASSFPGDREVSPSSYEQYF

clone_size: .
v_call: TRBV19
cdr3_aa: CASSISGSGANVLTF

clone_size: once
v_call: TRBV6-1
cdr3_aa: CASSEAFENTIYF

clone_size: once
v_call: TRBV23-1
cdr3_aa: CASSQGQTYEQYF

clone_size: few
v_call: TRBV7-3
cdr3_aa: CASSLDRLIYF

clone_size: .
v_call: TRBV29-1
cdr3_aa: CSVVSRDRGTGELFF

clone_size: once
v_call: TRBV7-8
cdr3_aa: CASSLLGVAYGYTF

clone_size: .
v_call: TRBV7-3
cdr3_aa: CASSLTRDDEQFF

clone_size: once
v_call: TRBV5-1
cdr3_aa: CASSLGHDSYEQYF

clone_size: .
v_call: TRBV5-4
cdr3_aa: CASSLSSGIYTQYF

clone_size: .
v_call: TRBV30
cdr3_aa: CAWSVGIVSGANVLTF

clone_size: .
v_call: TRBV23-1
cdr3_aa: CASSLRTGGPGEQFF

clone_size: .
v_call: TRBV7-6
cdr3_aa: CASSRGTARTLINEQFF

clone_size: .
v_call: TRBV30
cdr3_aa: CAWAVLVTRSSYEQYF

clone_size: .
v_call: TRBV11-3
cdr3_aa: CASSLGIAGANNEQFF

clone_size: .
v_call: TRBV5-1
cdr3_aa: CASSLSRAGGPTGELFF

clone_size: once
v_call: TRBV27
cdr3_aa: CASSLMTGGNEQYF

clone_size: .
v_call: TRBV14
cdr3_aa: CASSQEYRVFDEQYF

clone_size: .
v_call: TRBV30
cdr3_aa: CAWSDGEAGRWPQHF

clone_size: .
v_call: TRBV2
cdr3_aa: CASSSYDEQFF

clone_size: few
v_call: TRBV7-9
cdr3_aa: CASSLAVSGANVLTF

clone_size: .
v_call: TRBV6-1
cdr3_aa: CASSVSGTAIGTQYF

clone_size: .
v_call: TRBV7-3
cdr3_aa: CASSPRGPGISNEQFF

clone_size: .
v_call: TRBV5-1
cdr3_aa: CASSLIPSGRAEETQYF

clone_size: .
v_call: TRBV29-1
cdr3_aa: CSVQEGAFF

clone_size: .
v_call: TRBV6-5
cdr3_aa: CASSPQGNTEAFF

clone_size: .
v_call: TRBV27
cdr3_aa: CASSLQREGETQYF

clone_size: .
v_call: TRBV19
cdr3_aa: CASSITHTDTQYF

clone_size: .
v_call: TRBV5-4
cdr3_aa: CASSLDQYNEQFF

clone_size: once
v_call: TRBV6-1
cdr3_aa: CASSEYLAEQYF

clone_size: .
v_call: TRBV9
cdr3_aa: CASSLGAGRENTEAFF

clone_size: .
v_call: TRBV19
cdr3_aa: CASSRQGAGYNEQFF

clone_size: .
v_call: TRBV19
cdr3_aa: CASSIDLSFVNGYTF

clone_size: .
v_call: TRBV11-2
cdr3_aa: CASSSPGLAATNEQFF

clone_size: .
v_call: TRBV6-6
cdr3_aa: CASNHIQDTQYF

clone_size: once
v_call: TRBV4-2
cdr3_aa: CASSQAEQLNTEAFF

clone_size: .
v_call: TRBV2
cdr3_aa: CASSEGGRMADTQYF

clone_size: .
v_call: TRBV11-3
cdr3_aa: CASSARGGNTEAFF

clone_size: once
v_call: TRBV10-3
cdr3_aa: CAIRGLVGGEQFF

clone_size: .
v_call: TRBV7-2
cdr3_aa: CASSWTSGNNEQFF

clone_size: .
v_call: TRBV6-1
cdr3_aa: CASSEGVLKQYF

clone_size: .
v_call: TRBV30
cdr3_aa: CAWTEGLGTEAFF

clone_size: .
v_call: TRBV14
cdr3_aa: CASSPDSNYGYTF

clone_size: .
v_call: TRBV19
cdr3_aa: CASRMTGKEETQYF

clone_size: .
v_call: TRBV19
cdr3_aa: CASKARDRVNTGELFF

clone_size: .
v_call: TRBV4-3
cdr3_aa: CASSPGRTQPQHF

clone_size: .
v_call: TRBV18
cdr3_aa: CASSTSYKETQYF

clone_size: .
v_call: TRBV7-2
cdr3_aa: CASSFTGTGFSNTEAFF

clone_size: few
v_call: TRBV7-9
cdr3_aa: CASSARQRNTEAFF

clone_size: .
v_call: TRBV6-1
cdr3_aa: CASSEWDYSNQPQHF

clone_size: .
v_call: TRBV27
cdr3_aa: CASSPDRENTEAFF